Presented here are 10 T cell receptor beta chains from one specimen sequenced in a study of shared clonotypes between healthy human individuals. In the naive CD8 group, cells lacked CD45RO and were positively selected for CCR7, so terminally differentiated effector memory CD45RA+ cells were left out. Produced via immunoSEQ multiplex PCR; TCRdb's table is partial and in-frame only. The sample has about 2.2 million clones, around 95% seen once. Material: naive CD8+ T cells from PBMCs. These TCRs come from a man in his late teens or twenties in good health. Some clones in this sample may be carry-over from other donors' samples.

This chain links TRBV29-1 with TRBJ2-2; D ambiguous. This CDR3 is built from 10 residues. CDR1 and CDR2 from the germline V gene are SQVTM and ANQGSEA. The V end was cut by 4 bases, the J end by 6 bases, with 3 bases between. This CDR3 reads CSVVSGELFF. CDR3 bases: TGCAGCGTTGTATCCGGGGAGCTGTTTTTT.

This clone turned up a few times. The chain is built from TRBV28 and TRBJ1-1, with TRBD1 as a possible D gene (5 bases). The V gene lost 6 bases and the J gene lost 4 bases, with 18 bases spanning the gap. Germline lookup yields CDR1 MDHEN and CDR2 SYDVKM. The CDR3 totals 15 residues. CDR3 loop: CASRTKGPLLTEAFF. The CDR3 DNA follows: TGTGCCAGCAGGACAAAGGGGCCACTTCTCACTGAAGCTTTCTTT.

The rearrangement uses TRBV19 and TRBJ2-1; 7 bases agree with TRBD1. Trimming took 1 base from V and 3 from J; bases not matched to a gene: 3. CDR1 and CDR2 from the germline V gene are LNHDA and SQIVND (reference sequence). The CDR3 sequence is 15 residues long. The CDR3 here is CASSIVDRVYNEQFF. As DNA, the CDR3 is TGTGCCAGTAGTATAGTAGACAGGGTCTACAATGAGCAGTTCTTC.

The rearrangement links TRBV19 to TRBJ2-7; unclear D gene. The CDR3 spans 14 residues. Germline V gene lookup returns CDR1 LNHDA and CDR2 SQIVND (reference sequence). V lost 1 base and J lost 0, with 7 bases in between. The CDR3 reads CASSIVFPSYEQYF. The DNA of the CDR3 is TGTGCCAGTAGTATAGTTTTCCCCTCCTACGAGCAGTACTTC.

The chain carries TRBV9 and TRBJ2-3, with TRBD2 identical over 10 bases. V shed 0 bases and J 0 bases; nucleotides not matched to a gene: 4. Germline CDR1 and CDR2: SGDLS and YYNGEE. This CDR3 has 17 amino acids. CDR3 residues: CASSVGTSGYSTDTQYF. CDR3 nucleotide sequence: TGTGCCAGCAGCGTAGGGACTAGCGGATATAGCACAGATACGCAGTATTTT.

This clone was picked up one time. The chain couples TRBV6-5 to TRBJ1-4, with D perhaps TRBD1 (6 bases). CDR3 length: 15 residues. The ends were cut back, 4 bases at V and 8 bases at J, with 17 bases in the middle. Germline V gene data show CDR1 as MNHEY and CDR2 as SVGAGI. This CDR3 reads CASSFLGGSGEKLFF. The CDR3 region has the DNA TGTGCCAGCAGTTTTCTCGGGGGCTCTGGGGAAAAACTGTTTTTT.

The chain combines TRBV27 with TRBJ2-1, with D perhaps given as TRBD1 or TRBD2 (5 bases each). Between the trimmed V and J ends, which lost 3 bases and 4 bases, there was a span of 16 bases. CDR1 and CDR2 (germline): MNHEY, SMNVEV (reference sequence). CDR3 size: 16 residues. In nucleotides, the CDR3 is TGTGCCAGCAGTTTCCCGGGGCATCTGGCGTACAATGAGCAGTTCTTC. Encoded protein: CASSFPGHLAYNEQFF.

This clone was detected only once. The same CDR3 arises from other DNA sequences in this sample as well. This chain joins TRBV27 and TRBJ2-7; weak D call: TRBD1 (6 bases). The germline gives CDR1 MNHEY, CDR2 SMNVEV (reference sequence). V was trimmed by 3 bases and J by 1 base, leaving 7 bases between them. This CDR3 is built from 13 residues. CDR3 in DNA: TGTGCCAGCAGTTTTACAGGGTCCTACGAGCAGTACTTC. It is translated as CASSFTGSYEQYF.

The rearrangement links TRBV6-5 to TRBJ2-1, with TRBD2 as a possible D gene (5 bases). The V end lost 2 bases, the J end lost 0 bases, and 11 bases lay between the germline ends. CDR3 length: 16 residues. Germline V gene data show CDR1 as MNHEY and CDR2 as SVGAGI. CDR3 in amino acids: CASSYASRSSYNEQFF. The CDR3 DNA sequence: TGTGCCAGCAGTTACGCTAGCCGGAGCTCCTACAATGAGCAGTTCTTC.

V is TRBV5-5 and J is TRBJ2-2; 11 bases fit TRBD1. Germline V gene data show CDR1 as SGHKS and CDR2 as YYEKEE (reference sequence). The V and J ends lost 4 bases and 6 bases, in that order; junction bases with no gene match: 8. The CDR3 covers 16 residues. CDR3 in DNA: TGTGCCAGCAGCCCAGGACAGGGGGCTTCCCCCGGGGAGCTGTTTTTT. Translation: CASSPGQGASPGELFF. The entire variable domain, with the rest obtained from reference TRBV5-5 and TRBJ2-2, is as follows: DAGVTQSPTHLIKTRGQQVTLRCSPISGHKSVSWYQQVLGQGPQFIFQYYEKEERGRGNFPDRFSARQFPNYSSELNVNALLLGDSALYLCASSPGQGASPGELFFGEGSRLTVL.